One and the same sample provided the 5 T cell receptor beta chains below, sequenced in a study of blood T cell repertoires in COVID-19. TCRdb's table, derived via immunoSEQ multiplex PCR, lists solely in-frame clones and lacks some. The sample includes 120,000 to 150,000 clones, under 85% of them seen just once. The sequenced material came from PBMCs or T cells enriched from blood (not recorded which). The receptors here all came from a woman between 18 and 29 years old who had been exposed to COVID-19.

V is TRBV5-4 and J is TRBJ2-3; 7 bases match TRBD2. Unmatched junction bases numbered 9, after V lost 5 bases and J lost 0 bases. Germline V gene data show CDR1 as SGHNT and CDR2 as YYREEE (reference sequence). The CDR3 spans 16 residues. This CDR3 reads CASRRSFSGSTDTQYF. As DNA, the CDR3 is TGTGCCAGCAGGAGAAGTTTTAGCGGGAGCACAGATACGCAGTATTTT.

The genes are TRBV29-1 and TRBJ1-2; 7 bases line up with TRBD1. CDR3 size: 12 residues. Germline V lookup: CDR1 SQVTM, CDR2 ANQGSEA. The V gene end was trimmed by 6 bases and the J gene end by 7 bases; junction bases not matched to a gene: 8. The CDR3 DNA reads as TGCAGCGTAGTAGAGGGACAGTCTGGCTACACCTTC. It translates to CSVVEGQSGYTF.

The CDR3 nucleotides read TGTGCCAGCAGCTTAGCGGTCGGGTCTAGCGGGGCCGGGGCCAACGTCCTGACTTTC. Translated: CASSLAVGSSGAGANVLTF. The chain carries TRBV11-1 and TRBJ2-6; TRBD2 agrees at 9 bases. The CDR3 is made up of 19 amino acids. CDR1 and CDR2 (germline): SGHAT, FQDESV (reference sequence). Trimming removed 0 bases from V and 4 bases from J; junction bases left unmatched: 10.

CDR3 nucleotides: TGTGCCAGCAGTTTATCAGCGACAGGGCGCACTGAAGCTTTCTTT. It is translated as CASSLSATGRTEAFF. The V gene is TRBV28, the J gene TRBJ1-1; 7 bases fit TRBD1. The germline CDR1 and CDR2 sequences are MDHEN and SYDVKM. V was clipped by 1 base and J by 4 bases; unmatched bases: 6. This CDR3 is built from 15 residues.

The chain joins TRBV4-3 to TRBJ1-1, with D hard to call. V lost 4 bases to trimming and J lost 1 base, with 16 bases between them. The germline CDR1 and CDR2 sequences are LGHNA and YSLEER. The CDR3 length is 16 residues. The CDR3 DNA is TGCGCCAGCAGCCCCGATCTCTATGGTGGGAACACTGAAGCTTTCTTT. Its protein is CASSPDLYGGNTEAFF.